These 15 T cell receptor beta chains came from one sample sequenced in a study of T-cell memory formation after mild COVID-19. TCRdb itself ran the 5' RACE reads through MiXCR, one entry per CDR3 protein. The profile shows about 350,000 distinct CDR3 sequences, approximately 13% of them singletons. The sequenced sample was PBMCs or a T cell subset sorted from them (not recorded which). These receptors were collected from a young man who had mild COVID-19 (a few samples of this study predate the infection). Cell type and time point are not known.

The chain recombines TRBV4-1 with TRBJ2-2, with D possibly being TRBD1 (5 bases). With 0 bases removed from V and 4 bases from J, the gap between germline ends came to 12 bases. The CDR3 spans 16 residues. Germline-derived CDR1 and CDR2 are MGHRA and YSYEKL. The CDR3 is CASSQEPGPSTGELFF. For the CDR3, the DNA is TGCGCCAGCAGCCAAGAGCCAGGGCCATCCACCGGGGAGCTGTTTTTT.

The rearrangement uses TRBV7-3 and TRBJ2-7; no clear D. Deletions cut 1 base from V and 6 bases from J, with 4 bases between. The germline CDR1 and CDR2 sequences are SGHTA and FQGTGA. The CDR3 consists of 11 residues. The CDR3 reads CASSLNFEQYV. CDR3 sequence (DNA): TGTGCCAGCAGCTTAAATTTCGAGCAGTACGTC.

This clonotype has more than one count but fewer than ten. The chain joins TRBV10-3 to TRBJ2-1, with D perhaps TRBD1 (5 bases). Trimming took 10 bases from V and 8 from J, leaving 18 bases between them. The CDR3 loop spans 13 amino acids. CDR1 and CDR2 from the germline V gene are ENHRY and SYGVKD. The CDR3 DNA follows: TGTGCCACCGCTCTAGACAGTTCCGATGAGCAGTTCTTC. Its translation: CATALDSSDEQFF.

Only a few counts were recorded for this clonotype. The chain carries TRBV10-3 and TRBJ2-1; 8 bases match TRBD2. Germline-derived CDR1 and CDR2 are ENHRY and SYGVKD. With 1 base clipped from V and 9 bases from J, the junction kept 8 bases outside the gene matches. The CDR3 totals 15 residues. In DNA form, the CDR3 reads TGTGCCATCAGTGAGTTAACTAGCCGGGGGGGTGAGCAGTTCTTC. Translated, it gives CAISELTSRGGEQFF.

This clonotype was seen a few times. The CDR3 nucleotides read TGCGCCAGCAGCTGGGGACAGGGAATGAACACTGAAGCTTTCTTT. It is translated as CASSWGQGMNTEAFF. The chain recombines TRBV5-1 with TRBJ1-1; 9 positions agree with TRBD1. V trimming: 3 bases; J trimming: 0 bases; junction bases outside the gene matches: 3. The CDR3 has 15 amino acids. Germline V CDR1 and CDR2: SGHRS, YFSETQ.

This clonotype was observed at least ten times. The gene calls are TRBV9 and TRBJ2-1; TRBD2 matches 13 bases. V dropped 0 bases and J dropped 5; count of bases not matched to a gene: 8. Per germline, CDR1 SGDLS and CDR2 YYNGEE. This CDR3 comprises 18 residues. The DNA for the CDR3 is TGTGCCAGCAGCGTAGCTGTTCTTGGGACTAGCGGGGACAATGAGCAGTTCTTC. Its protein product is CASSVAVLGTSGDNEQFF.

A few counts support this clonotype. The chain's CDR3 is CASSFPDRAGYTF. Written as DNA, the CDR3 is TGTGCCAGCAGCTTTCCGGACAGGGCCGGCTACACCTTC. The chain employs TRBV7-9 and TRBJ1-2; 8 bases agree with TRBD1. Germline V gene data show CDR1 as SEHNR and CDR2 as FQNEAQ (reference sequence). The length of the CDR3 is 13 residues. With V trimmed by 3 bases and J by 8 bases, 5 bases remained unmatched.

J is TRBJ1-5 and V is TRBV4-1, with 7 positions matching TRBD1. Per the germline V gene, CDR1 is MGHRA and CDR2 is YSYEKL. The CDR3 has 17 amino acids. V lost 1 base to trimming and J lost 3 bases; unmatched junction nucleotides: 9. CDR3 DNA: TGCGCCAGCAGCCAAGTTCGGGGGAGGGGGCACAATCAGCCCCAGCATTTT. Translating it yields CASSQVRGRGHNQPQHF.

The rearrangement joins TRBV4-1 to TRBJ2-7; possible D gene TRBD1, 5 bases. There are 18 residues in the CDR3. Germline assignment: CDR1 MGHRA and CDR2 YSYEKL. Trimming removed 2 bases from V and 2 bases from J, with 22 bases in between. CDR3 sequence: CASSQWYPNSLGPYEQYF. CDR3 coding DNA: TGCGCCAGCAGCCAATGGTACCCGAACAGCCTGGGGCCCTACGAGCAGTACTTC.

This clonotype appeared a few times. This CDR3 is CASSWGQGGTYEQYV. As DNA, the CDR3 is TGTGCCAGCAGCTGGGGACAGGGGGGGACCTACGAGCAGTACGTC. The chain has TRBV5-5 and TRBJ2-7, with 11 bases aligning to TRBD1. The V gene end was trimmed by 3 bases and the J gene end by 2 bases; junction bases not matched to a gene: 4. From germline, CDR1 is SGHKS and CDR2 YYEKEE (reference sequence). CDR3 length equals 15 residues.

This clonotype appeared many times. V is TRBV7-8 and J is TRBJ2-5; 8 bases fit TRBD2. The CDR3 is 14 residues long. V trimming: 2 bases; J trimming: 5 bases; junction bases outside the gene matches: 4. CDR1 is SGHVS and CDR2 is FQNEAQ in the germline V gene. This chain's CDR3 is CASSLSTGGETQYF. In DNA, the CDR3 is TGTGCCAGCAGCTTATCTACGGGAGGGGAGACCCAGTACTTC.

This clonotype appeared many times. CDR3 coding DNA: TGCGCCAGCAGCTATGGGACAGCGGGCACTGAAGCTTTCTTT. Amino acid sequence: CASSYGTAGTEAFF. The chain couples TRBV5-1 to TRBJ1-1; the match to TRBD1 covers 7 bases. From germline, CDR1 is SGHRS and CDR2 YFSETQ. V lost 3 bases and J lost 4; bases outside the gene matches: 6. CDR3 length: 14 residues.

V is TRBV12-3 or TRBV12-4 and J is TRBJ1-6; no clear D. This CDR3 has 14 amino acids. With 6 bases removed from V and 5 bases from J, the gap between germline ends came to 11 bases. The CDR3 region is CASSYRGHNSPLHF. In DNA, the CDR3 is TGTGCCAGCAGCTACCGGGGTCATAATTCACCCCTCCACTTT.

This clonotype was counted a few times. The CDR3 is CSARSRAGTGELFF. The CDR3 region has the DNA TGCAGTGCACGCAGCAGGGCGGGCACCGGGGAGCTGTTTTTT. The chain links TRBV20-1 to TRBJ2-2; D could derive from TRBD1 or TRBD2 (5 bases each). The germline CDR1 and CDR2 sequences are DFQATT and SNEGSKA (reference sequence). The CDR3 has 14 amino acids. Trimming cost V 6 bases and J 4 bases, with 15 bases left between them.

The chain employs TRBV4-3 and TRBJ2-4; 8 bases align to TRBD1. Germline CDR1 LGHNA, CDR2 YSLEER. This CDR3 spans 17 amino acids. V lost 2 bases to trimming and J lost 4 bases; unmatched junction nucleotides: 10. In DNA form, the CDR3 reads TGCGCCAGCAGCCAACTTGTCGACAGGGGCAGAAAAAACATTCAGTACTTC. It encodes CASSQLVDRGRKNIQYF.